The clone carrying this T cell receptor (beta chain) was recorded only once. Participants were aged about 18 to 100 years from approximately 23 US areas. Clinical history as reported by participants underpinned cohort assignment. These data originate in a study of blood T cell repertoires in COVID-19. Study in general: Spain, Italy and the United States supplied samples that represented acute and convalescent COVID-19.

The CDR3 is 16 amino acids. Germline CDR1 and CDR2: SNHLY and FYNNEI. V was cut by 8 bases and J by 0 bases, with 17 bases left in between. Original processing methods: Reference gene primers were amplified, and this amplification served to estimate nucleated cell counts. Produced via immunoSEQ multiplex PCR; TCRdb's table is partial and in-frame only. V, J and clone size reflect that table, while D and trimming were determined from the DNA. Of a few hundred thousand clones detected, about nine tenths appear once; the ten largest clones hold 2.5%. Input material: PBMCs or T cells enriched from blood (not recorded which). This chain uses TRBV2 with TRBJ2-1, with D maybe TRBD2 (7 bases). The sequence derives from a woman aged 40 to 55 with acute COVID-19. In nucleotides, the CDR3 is TGTGCCAGCGGGGGGGCAGGGGTAAGCTCCTACAATGAGCAGTTCTTC. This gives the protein CASGGAGVSSYNEQFF.